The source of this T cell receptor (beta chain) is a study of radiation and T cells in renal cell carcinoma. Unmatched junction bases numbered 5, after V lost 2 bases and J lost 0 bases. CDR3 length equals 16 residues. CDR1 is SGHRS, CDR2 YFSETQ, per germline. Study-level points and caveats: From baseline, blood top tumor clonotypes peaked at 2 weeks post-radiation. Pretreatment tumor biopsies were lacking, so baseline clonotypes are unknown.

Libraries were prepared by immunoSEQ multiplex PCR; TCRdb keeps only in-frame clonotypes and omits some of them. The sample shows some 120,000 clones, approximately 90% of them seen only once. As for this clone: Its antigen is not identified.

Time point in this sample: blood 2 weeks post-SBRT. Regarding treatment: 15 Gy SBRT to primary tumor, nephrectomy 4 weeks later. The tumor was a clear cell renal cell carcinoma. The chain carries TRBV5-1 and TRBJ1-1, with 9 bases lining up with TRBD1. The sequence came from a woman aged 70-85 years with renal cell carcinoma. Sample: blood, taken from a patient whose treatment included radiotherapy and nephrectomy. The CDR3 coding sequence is TGCGCCAGCAGCTTTAGGACAGGGGACTTGAACACTGAAGCTTTCTTT. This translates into CASSFRTGDLNTEAFF.